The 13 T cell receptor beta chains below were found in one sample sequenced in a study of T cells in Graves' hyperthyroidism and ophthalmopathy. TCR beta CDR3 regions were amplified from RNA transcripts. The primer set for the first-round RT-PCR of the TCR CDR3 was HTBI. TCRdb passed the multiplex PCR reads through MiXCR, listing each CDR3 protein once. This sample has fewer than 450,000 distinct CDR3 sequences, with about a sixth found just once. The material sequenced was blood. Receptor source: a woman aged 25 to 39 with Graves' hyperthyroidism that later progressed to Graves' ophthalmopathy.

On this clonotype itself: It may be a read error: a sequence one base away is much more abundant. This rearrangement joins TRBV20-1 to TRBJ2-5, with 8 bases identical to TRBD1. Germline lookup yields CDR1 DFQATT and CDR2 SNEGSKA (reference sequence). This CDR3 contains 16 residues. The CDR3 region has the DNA TGCGGTGCTAGCGAGACAGGGGTATCGTACCAAGAGACCCAGTACTTC. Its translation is CGASETGVSYQETQYF.

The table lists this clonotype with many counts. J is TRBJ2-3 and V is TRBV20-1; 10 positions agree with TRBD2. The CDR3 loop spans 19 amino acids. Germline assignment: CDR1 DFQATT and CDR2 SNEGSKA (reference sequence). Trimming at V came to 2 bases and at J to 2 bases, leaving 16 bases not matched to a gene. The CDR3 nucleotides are TGCAGTGCTAGACCTCCGGCTGGGGCTAGCGGGGGATCCACAGATACGCAGTATTTT. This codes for CSARPPAGASGGSTDTQYF.

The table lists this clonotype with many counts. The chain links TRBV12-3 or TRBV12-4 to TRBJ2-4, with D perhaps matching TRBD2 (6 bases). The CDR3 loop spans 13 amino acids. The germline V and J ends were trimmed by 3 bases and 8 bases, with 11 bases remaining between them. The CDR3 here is CASSFGGRDIQYF. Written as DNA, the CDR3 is TGTGCCAGCAGTTTCGGGGGAAGGGACATTCAGTACTTC.

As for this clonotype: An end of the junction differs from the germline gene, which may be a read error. CDR3 region: CASSPTKEDYNKQSF. For the CDR3, the DNA is TGTGCCAGCAGCCCTACTAAGGAAGACTACAATAAGCAGTCCTTC. The V and J genes are TRBV11-2 and TRBJ2-1, with a tentative D call TRBD2 (5 bases). The germline gives CDR1 SGHAT, CDR2 FQNNGV. CDR3 length: 15 residues.

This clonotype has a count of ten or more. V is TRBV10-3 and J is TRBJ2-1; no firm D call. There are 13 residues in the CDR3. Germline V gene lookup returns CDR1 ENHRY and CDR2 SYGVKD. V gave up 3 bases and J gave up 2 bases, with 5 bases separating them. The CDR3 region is CAISETAYNEQFF. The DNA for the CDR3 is TGTGCCATCAGTGAAACAGCCTACAATGAGCAGTTCTTC.

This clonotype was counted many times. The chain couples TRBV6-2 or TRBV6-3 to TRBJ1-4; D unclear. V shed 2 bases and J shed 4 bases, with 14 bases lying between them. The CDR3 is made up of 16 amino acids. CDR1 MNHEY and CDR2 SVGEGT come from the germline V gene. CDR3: CASSYGREIFNEKLFF. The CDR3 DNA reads TGTGCCAGCAGTTACGGCAGAGAGATATTTAATGAAAAACTGTTTTTT.

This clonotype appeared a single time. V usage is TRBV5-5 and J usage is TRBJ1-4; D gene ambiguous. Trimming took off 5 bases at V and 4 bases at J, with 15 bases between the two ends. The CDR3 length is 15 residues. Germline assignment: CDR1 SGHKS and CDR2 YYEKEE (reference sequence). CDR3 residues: CASRSWDSSNEKLFF. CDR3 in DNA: TGTGCCAGCAGGTCCTGGGATAGTAGTAATGAAAAACTGTTTTTT.

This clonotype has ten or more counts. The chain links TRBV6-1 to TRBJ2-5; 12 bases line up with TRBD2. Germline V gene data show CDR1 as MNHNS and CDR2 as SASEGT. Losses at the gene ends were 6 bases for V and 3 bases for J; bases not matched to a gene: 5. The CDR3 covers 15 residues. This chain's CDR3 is CASRLLAGGKETQYF. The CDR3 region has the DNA TGTGCCAGCAGGCTCCTAGCGGGAGGGAAAGAGACCCAGTACTTC.

CDR3 in DNA: TGCGCCAGCAGCCAAGAAACGAGAGCACCCTCCTACACCTTC. This sequence encodes CASSQETRAPSYTF. This chain connects TRBV4-1 to TRBJ1-2, with D uncertain. V dropped 0 bases and J dropped 10 bases, with 15 bases sitting between them. Germline V CDR1 and CDR2: MGHRA, YSYEKL. This CDR3 is built from 14 residues.

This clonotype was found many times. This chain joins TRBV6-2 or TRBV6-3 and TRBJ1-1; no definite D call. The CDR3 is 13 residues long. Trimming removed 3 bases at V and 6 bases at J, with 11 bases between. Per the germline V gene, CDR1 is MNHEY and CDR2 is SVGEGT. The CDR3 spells CASSYFYSPEAFF. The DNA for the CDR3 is TGTGCCAGCAGTTATTTTTACAGCCCTGAAGCTTTCTTT.

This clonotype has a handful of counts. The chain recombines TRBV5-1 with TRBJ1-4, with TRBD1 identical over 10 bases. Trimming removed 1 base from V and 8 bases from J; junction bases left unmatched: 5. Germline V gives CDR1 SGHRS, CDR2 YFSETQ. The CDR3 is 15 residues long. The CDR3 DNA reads TGCGCCAGCAGCTTGACAGGACAGGGGGAAGAAAAACTGTTTTTT. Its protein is CASSLTGQGEEKLFF.

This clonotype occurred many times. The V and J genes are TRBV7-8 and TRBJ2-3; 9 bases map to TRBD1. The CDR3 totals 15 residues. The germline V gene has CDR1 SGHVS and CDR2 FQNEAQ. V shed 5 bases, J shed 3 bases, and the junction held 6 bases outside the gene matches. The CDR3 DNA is TGTGCCAGCAGCCTCGGGACAGGGTATACAGATACGCAGTATTTT. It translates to CASSLGTGYTDTQYF.

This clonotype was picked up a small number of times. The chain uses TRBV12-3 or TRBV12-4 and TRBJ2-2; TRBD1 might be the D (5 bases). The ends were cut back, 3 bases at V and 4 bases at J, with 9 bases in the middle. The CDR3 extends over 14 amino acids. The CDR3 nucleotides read TGTGCCAGCAGTTTTAACAGGCGCACCGGGGAGCTGTTTTTT. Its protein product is CASSFNRRTGELFF.